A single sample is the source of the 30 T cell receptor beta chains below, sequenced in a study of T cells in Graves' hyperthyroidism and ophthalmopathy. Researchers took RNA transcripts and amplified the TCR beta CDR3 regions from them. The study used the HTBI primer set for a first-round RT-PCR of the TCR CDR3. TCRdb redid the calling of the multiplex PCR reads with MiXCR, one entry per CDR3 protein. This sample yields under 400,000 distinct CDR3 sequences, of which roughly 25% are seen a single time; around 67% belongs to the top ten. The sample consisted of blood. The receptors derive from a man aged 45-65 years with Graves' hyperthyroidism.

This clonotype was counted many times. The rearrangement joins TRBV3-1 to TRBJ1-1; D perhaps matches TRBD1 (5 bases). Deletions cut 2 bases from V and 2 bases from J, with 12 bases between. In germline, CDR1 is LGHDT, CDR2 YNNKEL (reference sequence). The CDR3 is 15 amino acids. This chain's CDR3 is CASSQRGIPNTEAFF. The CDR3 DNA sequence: TGTGCCAGCAGCCAAAGGGGCATCCCCAACACTGAAGCTTTCTTT.

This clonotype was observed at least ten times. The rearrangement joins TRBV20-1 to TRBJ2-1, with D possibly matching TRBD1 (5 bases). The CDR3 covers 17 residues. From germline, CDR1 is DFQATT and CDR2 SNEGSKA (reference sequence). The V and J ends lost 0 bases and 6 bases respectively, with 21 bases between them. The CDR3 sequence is CSARDRGQLGPANEQFF. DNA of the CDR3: TGCAGTGCTAGAGATAGGGGCCAGCTAGGACCTGCCAATGAGCAGTTCTTC.

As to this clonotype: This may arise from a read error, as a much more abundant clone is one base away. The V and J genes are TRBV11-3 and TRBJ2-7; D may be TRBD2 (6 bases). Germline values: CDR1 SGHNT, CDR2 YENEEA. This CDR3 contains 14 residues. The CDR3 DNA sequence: TGTGCCAGCAGCTCCCCGACGGGACTCTACGAGCAGTGCTTC. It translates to CASSSPTGLYEQCF.

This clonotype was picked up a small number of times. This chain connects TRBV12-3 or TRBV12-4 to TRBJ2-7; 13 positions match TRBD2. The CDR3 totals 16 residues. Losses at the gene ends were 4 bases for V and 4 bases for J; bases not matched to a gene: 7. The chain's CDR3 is CASSYVTSGRTYEQYF. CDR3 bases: TGTGCCAGCAGTTACGTGACTAGCGGGAGGACTTACGAGCAGTACTTC.

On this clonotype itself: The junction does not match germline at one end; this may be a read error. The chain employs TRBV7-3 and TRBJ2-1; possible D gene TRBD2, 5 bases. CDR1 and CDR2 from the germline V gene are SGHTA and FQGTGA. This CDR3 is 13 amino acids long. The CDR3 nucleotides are TGCGCCAGCACCCGGGACTCCTACAATGAGCAGTTCTTC. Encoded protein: CASTRDSYNEQFF.

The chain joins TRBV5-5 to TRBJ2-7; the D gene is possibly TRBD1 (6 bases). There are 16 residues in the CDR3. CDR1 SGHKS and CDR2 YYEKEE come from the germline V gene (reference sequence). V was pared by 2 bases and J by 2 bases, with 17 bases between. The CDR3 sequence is CASSFSGTLKAYEQYF. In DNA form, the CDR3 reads TGTGCCAGCAGCTTTTCCGGGACACTTAAAGCCTACGAGCAGTACTTC. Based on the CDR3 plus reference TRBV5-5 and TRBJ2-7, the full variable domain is DAGVTQSPTHLIKTRGQQVTLRCSPISGHKSVSWYQQVLGQGPQFIFQYYEKEERGRGNFPDRFSARQFPNYSSELNVNALLLGDSALYLCASSFSGTLKAYEQYFGPGTRLTVT.

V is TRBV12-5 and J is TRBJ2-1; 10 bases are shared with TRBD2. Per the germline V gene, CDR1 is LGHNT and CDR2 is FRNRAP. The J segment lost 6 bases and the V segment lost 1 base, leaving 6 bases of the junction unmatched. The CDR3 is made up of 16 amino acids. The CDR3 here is CASGLALAGVVNEQFF. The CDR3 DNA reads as TGTGCTAGTGGTTTGGCGCTAGCGGGAGTGGTCAATGAGCAGTTCTTC. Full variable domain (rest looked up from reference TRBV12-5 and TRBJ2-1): DARVTQTPRHKVTEMGQEVTMRCQPILGHNTVFWYRQTMMQGLELLAYFRNRAPLDDSGMPKDRFSAEMPDATLATLKIQPSEPRDSAVYFCASGLALAGVVNEQFFGPGTRLTVL.

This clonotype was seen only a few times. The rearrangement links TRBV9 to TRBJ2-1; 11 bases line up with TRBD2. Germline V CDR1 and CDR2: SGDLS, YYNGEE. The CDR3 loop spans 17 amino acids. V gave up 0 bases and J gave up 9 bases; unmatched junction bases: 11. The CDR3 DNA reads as TGTGCCAGCAGCGTAGCGCCTGGGACTAGCGGCACGATTGAGCAGTTCTTC. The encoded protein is CASSVAPGTSGTIEQFF.

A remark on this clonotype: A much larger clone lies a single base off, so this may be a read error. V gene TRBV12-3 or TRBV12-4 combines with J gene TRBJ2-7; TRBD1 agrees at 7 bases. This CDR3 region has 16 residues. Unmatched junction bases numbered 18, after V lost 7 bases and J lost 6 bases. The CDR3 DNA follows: TGTGCCAGCAATCTACAGGGGCCAAGGGGTATTTCCGAGCAGTACTTC. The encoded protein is CASNLQGPRGISEQYF.

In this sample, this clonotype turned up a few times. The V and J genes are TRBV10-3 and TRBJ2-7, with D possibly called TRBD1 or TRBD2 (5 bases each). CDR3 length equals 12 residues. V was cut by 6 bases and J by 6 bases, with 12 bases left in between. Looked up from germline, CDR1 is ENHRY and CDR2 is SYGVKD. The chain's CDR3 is CAIRPFGGEQYF. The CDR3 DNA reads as TGTGCCATCAGGCCCTTTGGGGGCGAGCAGTACTTC.

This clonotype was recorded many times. CDR3 loop: CASSSYRTDTQYF. CDR3 in DNA: TGTGCCAGCAGTAGCTACCGCACAGATACGCAGTATTTT. The V call is TRBV27, the J call TRBJ2-3; D is ambiguous. V was cut by 5 bases and J by 1 base, with 7 bases left in between. The germline V gene encodes CDR1 MNHEY and CDR2 SMNVEV (reference sequence). The CDR3 consists of 13 residues.

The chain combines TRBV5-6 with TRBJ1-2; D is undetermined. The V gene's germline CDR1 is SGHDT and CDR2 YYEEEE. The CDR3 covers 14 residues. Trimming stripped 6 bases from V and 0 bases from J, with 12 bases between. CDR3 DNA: TGTGCCAGCATCCCGGCAAGTTCTAACTATGGCTACACCTTC. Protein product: CASIPASSNYGYTF.

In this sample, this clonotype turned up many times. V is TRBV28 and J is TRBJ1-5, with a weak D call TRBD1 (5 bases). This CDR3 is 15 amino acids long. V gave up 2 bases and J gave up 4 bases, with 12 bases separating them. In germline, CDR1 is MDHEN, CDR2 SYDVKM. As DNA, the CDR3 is TGTGCCAGCAGTTTAAGGTCAGGGTGGAATCAGCCCCAGCATTTT. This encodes CASSLRSGWNQPQHF.

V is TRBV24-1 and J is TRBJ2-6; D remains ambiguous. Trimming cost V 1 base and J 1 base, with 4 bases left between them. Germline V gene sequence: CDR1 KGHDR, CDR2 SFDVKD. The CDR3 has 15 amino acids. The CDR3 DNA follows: TGTGCCACCAGTGATTTTTCATCTGGGGCCAACGTCCTGACTTTC. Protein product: CATSDFSSGANVLTF.

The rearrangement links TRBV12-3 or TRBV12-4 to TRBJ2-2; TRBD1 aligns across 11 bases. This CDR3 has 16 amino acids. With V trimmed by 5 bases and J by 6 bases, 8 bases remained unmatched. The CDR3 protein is CASSPPGQGVSGELFF. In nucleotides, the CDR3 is TGTGCCAGCAGTCCCCCGGGACAGGGGGTTTCCGGGGAGCTGTTTTTT.

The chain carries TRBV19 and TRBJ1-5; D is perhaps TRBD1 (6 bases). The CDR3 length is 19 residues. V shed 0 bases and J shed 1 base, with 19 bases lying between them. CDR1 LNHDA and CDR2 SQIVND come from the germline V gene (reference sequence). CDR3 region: CASSIEPRDIRTSNQPQHF. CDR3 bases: TGTGCCAGTAGTATAGAGCCCCGGGACATTCGGACAAGCAATCAGCCCCAGCATTTT.

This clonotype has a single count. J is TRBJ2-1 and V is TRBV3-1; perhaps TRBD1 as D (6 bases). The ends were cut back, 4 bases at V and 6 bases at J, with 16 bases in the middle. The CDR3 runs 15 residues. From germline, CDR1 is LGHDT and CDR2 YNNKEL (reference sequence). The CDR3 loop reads CASSPWGQGSNEQFF. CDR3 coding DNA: TGTGCCAGCAGCCCCTGGGGCCAGGGGAGCAATGAGCAGTTCTTC.

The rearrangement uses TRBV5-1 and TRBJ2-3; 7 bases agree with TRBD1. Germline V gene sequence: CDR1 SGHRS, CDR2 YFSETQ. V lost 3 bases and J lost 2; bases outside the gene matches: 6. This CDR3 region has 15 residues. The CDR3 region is CASSSSTGNTDTQYF. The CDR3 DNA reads TGCGCCAGCAGCTCCTCGACAGGGAACACAGATACGCAGTATTTT. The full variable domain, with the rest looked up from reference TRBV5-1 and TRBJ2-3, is KAGVTQTPRYLIKTRGQQVTLSCSPISGHRSVSWYQQTPGQGLQFLFEYFSETQRNKGNFPGRFSGRQFSNSRSEMNVSTLELGDSALYLCASSSSTGNTDTQYFGPGTRLTVL.

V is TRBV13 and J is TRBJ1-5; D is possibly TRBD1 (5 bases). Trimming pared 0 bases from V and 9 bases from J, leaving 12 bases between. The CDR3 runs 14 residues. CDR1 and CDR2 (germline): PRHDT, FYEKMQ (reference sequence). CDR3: CASSLGQRGWPQHF. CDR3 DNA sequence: TGTGCCAGCAGCTTAGGCCAACGGGGGTGGCCCCAGCATTTT.

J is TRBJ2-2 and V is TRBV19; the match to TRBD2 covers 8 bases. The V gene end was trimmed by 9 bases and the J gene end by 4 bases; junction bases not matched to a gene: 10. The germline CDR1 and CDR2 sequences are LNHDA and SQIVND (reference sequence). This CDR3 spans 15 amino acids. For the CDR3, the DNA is TGTGCCAGCTCCAGCGGGCGGGAGGTCACCGGGGAGCTGTTTTTT. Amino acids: CASSSGREVTGELFF.

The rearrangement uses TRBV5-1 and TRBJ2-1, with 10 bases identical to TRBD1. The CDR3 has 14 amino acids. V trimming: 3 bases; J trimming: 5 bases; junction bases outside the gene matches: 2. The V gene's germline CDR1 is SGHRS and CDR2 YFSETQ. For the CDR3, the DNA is TGCGCCAGCAGCTGGGACAGGGGTGACAATGAGCAGTTCTTC. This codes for CASSWDRGDNEQFF.

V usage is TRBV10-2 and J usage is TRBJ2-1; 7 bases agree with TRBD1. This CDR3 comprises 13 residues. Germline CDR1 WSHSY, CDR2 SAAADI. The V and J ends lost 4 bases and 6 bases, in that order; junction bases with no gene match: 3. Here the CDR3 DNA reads TGCGCCAGCAGTGCGGGACAGCTCAATGAGCAGTTCTTC. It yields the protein CASSAGQLNEQFF.

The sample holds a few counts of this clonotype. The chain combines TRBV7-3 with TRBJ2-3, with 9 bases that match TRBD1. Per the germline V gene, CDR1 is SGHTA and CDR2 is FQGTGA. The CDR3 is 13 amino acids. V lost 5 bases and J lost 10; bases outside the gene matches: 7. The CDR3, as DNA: TGTGCCAGCAGCCATAGCACAGGGGGCCCGCAGTATTTT. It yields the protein CASSHSTGGPQYF.

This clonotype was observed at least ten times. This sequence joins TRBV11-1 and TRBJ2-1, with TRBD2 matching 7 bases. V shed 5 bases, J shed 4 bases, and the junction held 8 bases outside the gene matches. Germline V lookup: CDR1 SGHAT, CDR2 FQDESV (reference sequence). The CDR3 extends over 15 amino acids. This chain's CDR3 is CASSLRGESYNEQFF. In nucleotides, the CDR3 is TGTGCCAGCAGCCTCCGGGGGGAGAGTTACAATGAGCAGTTCTTC.

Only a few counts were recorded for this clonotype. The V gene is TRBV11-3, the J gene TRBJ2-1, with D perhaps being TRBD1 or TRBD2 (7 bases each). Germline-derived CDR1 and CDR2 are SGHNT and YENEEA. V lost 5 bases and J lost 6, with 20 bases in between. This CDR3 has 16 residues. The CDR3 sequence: CASSQGGLLLLNEQFF. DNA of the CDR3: TGTGCCAGCAGCCAGGGGGGACTACTATTACTCAATGAGCAGTTCTTC.

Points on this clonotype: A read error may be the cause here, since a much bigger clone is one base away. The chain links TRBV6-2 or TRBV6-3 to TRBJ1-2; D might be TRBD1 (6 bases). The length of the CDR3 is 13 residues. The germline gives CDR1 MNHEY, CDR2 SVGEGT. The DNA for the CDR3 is TGTACCAGCAGACTCACAGGGTACTATGGCTACACCTTC. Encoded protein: CTSRLTGYYGYTF.

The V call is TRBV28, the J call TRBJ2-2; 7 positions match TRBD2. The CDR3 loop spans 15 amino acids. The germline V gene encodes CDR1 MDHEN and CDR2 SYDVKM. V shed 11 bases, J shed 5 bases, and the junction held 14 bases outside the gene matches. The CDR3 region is CARGGAGVTTGELFF. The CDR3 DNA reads TGTGCCCGAGGCGGGGCGGGAGTTACTACCGGGGAGCTGTTTTTT.

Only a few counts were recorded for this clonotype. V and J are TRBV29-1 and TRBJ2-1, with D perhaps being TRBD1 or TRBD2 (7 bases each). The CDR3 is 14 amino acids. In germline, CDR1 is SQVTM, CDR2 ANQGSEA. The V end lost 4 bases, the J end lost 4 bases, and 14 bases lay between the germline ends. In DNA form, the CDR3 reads TGCAGCGTTGTTGGCAGGGGGGGTTACAATGAGCAGTTCTTC. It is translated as CSVVGRGGYNEQFF.

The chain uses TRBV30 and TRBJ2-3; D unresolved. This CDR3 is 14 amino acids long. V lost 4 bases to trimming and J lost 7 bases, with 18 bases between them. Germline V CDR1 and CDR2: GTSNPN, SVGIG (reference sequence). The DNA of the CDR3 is TGTGCCTGGAAGGTTTCAGGCAGGCGATATACGCAGTATTTT. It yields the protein CAWKVSGRRYTQYF.

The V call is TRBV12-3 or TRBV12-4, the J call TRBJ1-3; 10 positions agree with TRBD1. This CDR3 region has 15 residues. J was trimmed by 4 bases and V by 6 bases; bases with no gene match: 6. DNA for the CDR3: TGTGCCAGCAGCTATACGGGACAGGGGGGAAACACCATATATTTT. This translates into CASSYTGQGGNTIYF.